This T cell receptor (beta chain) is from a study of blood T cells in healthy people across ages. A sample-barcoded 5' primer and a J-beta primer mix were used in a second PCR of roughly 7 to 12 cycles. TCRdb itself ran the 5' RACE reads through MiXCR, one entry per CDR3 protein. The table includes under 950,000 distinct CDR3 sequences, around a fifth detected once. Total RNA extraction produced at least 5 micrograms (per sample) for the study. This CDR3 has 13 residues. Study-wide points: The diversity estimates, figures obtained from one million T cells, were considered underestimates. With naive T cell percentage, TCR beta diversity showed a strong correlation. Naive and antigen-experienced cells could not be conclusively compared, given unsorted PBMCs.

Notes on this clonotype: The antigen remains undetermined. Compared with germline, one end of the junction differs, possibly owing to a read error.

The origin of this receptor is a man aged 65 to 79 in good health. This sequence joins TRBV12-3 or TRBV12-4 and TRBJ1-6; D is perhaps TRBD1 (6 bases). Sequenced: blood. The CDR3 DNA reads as TGTGCCAGCAGCAGACAGGAGAATTCGCCCCTCCACTTT. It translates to CASSRQENSPLHF.